The rows below give T cell receptor beta chains drawn from one sample of a study of OX40 agonist ivuxolimab in advanced cancers. The assay was immunoSEQ multiplex PCR, and TCRdb's table has in-frame clones only and misses some. Of approximately 76,000 clones listed, roughly 85% are singletons. This material consisted of CD4+ or CD8+ T cells sorted from blood, taken in a trial of the OX40 agonist ivuxolimab. The receptors here all came from an adult with an advanced solid tumor such as melanoma, head and neck, liver or kidney cancer. Both conserved end residues are part of each CDR3. Each record gives: clone size, D gene, J gene, V gene, CDR3 protein, CDR3 DNA. A D gene is named only where the DNA matches it firmly. Expanded clones are given a class, and other clones once, few, many or no size at all.

>-|-|TRBJ1-6|TRBV5-1
CASSLVAQGYNSPLHF
TGCGCCAGCAGCTTGGTAGCCCAGGGGTATAATTCACCCCTCCACTTT
>few|-|TRBJ2-3|TRBV11-2
CASSDNLGTQYF
TGTGCCAGCAGCGACAATTTAGGTACGCAGTATTTT
>-|-|TRBJ1-1|TRBV2
CASSNAGSVEAFF
TGTGCCAGCAGTAACGCCGGGTCTGTTGAAGCTTTCTTT
>-|-|TRBJ1-6|TRBV19
CASSDLRGLLYNSPLHF
TGTGCCAGTAGCGACCTCAGGGGCCTCCTCTATAATTCACCCCTCCACTTT
>-|TRBD1|TRBJ2-7|TRBV29-1
CSVGTGTGTYEQYF
TGCAGCGTTGGTACCGGGACAGGTACCTACGAGCAGTACTTC
>few|-|TRBJ1-6|TRBV11-2
CASSTAGGPFQPLHF
TGTGCCAGCAGCACAGCCGGGGGACCTTTCCAACCCCTCCACTTT
>-|TRBD2|TRBJ2-1|TRBV7-3
CASSLTSGGALGNEQFF
TGTGCCAGCAGCTTAACTAGCGGGGGGGCGCTGGGAAATGAGCAGTTCTTC
>-|-|TRBJ1-2|TRBV4-3
CASSQVPDIRYGYTF
TGCGCCAGCAGCCAAGTCCCCGACATTCGCTATGGCTACACCTTC
>-|-|TRBJ1-1|TRBV19
CASSIGAGGWGLNTEAFF
TGTGCCAGTAGTATAGGGGCTGGGGGATGGGGATTGAACACTGAAGCTTTCTTT
>-|TRBD1|TRBJ2-7|TRBV5-1
CASSSSVTGPYEQYF
TGCGCCAGCAGCAGCTCCGTGACAGGGCCCTACGAGCAGTACTTC
>once|TRBD1|TRBJ2-2|TRBV27
CASSHTDRDVGELFF
TGTGCCAGCAGTCACACCGACAGGGATGTCGGGGAGCTGTTTTTT
>-|-|TRBJ2-7|TRBV6-6
CASAGSAYEQYF
TGTGCCAGCGCCGGTTCTGCCTACGAGCAGTACTTC
>-|TRBD2|TRBJ2-3|TRBV9
CASSVGSSGGDTQYF
TGTGCCAGCAGCGTAGGGTCTAGCGGGGGAGATACGCAGTATTTT
>-|-|TRBJ1-6|TRBV6-5
CASSYRPRGDNSPLHF
TGTGCCAGCAGTTACCGGCCAAGGGGGGATAATTCACCCCTCCACTTT
>-|-|TRBJ2-5|TRBV7-6
CASSLGQGSGETQYF
TGTGCCAGCAGCTTAGGTCAAGGCTCGGGGGAGACCCAGTACTTC
>-|-|TRBJ2-5|TRBV7-2
CASSPPGGSRSETQYF
TGTGCCAGCAGCCCTCCAGGTGGCTCACGGTCGGAGACCCAGTACTTC
>-|-|TRBJ1-6|TRBV6-5
CASSYGGFYNSPLHF
TGTGCCAGCAGTTACGGGGGTTTCTATAATTCACCCCTCCACTTT
>-|-|TRBJ2-3|TRBV5-1
CASREQDTQYF
TGCGCCAGCAGGGAGCAAGATACGCAGTATTTT
>-|-|TRBJ2-7|TRBV6-6
CASSSLTSTYEQYF
TGTGCCAGCAGTTCCCTAACTAGCACGTACGAGCAGTACTTC
>few|-|TRBJ1-1|TRBV30
CAWSPLRTSDSFF
TGTGCCTGGAGCCCCCTTAGGACCTCTGATTCTTTCTTT
>-|-|TRBJ2-2|TRBV4-3
CASSQDAPRVTNTGELFF
TGCGCCAGCAGCCAAGACGCGCCCAGGGTCACGAACACCGGGGAGCTGTTTTTT
>-|-|TRBJ1-2|TRBV30
CAWSQGYGYTF
TGTGCCTGGAGTCAGGGGTATGGCTACACCTTC
>-|-|TRBJ2-7|TRBV7-3
CASSARDRGTRYASYEQYF
TGTGCCAGCAGCGCGAGGGACCGGGGAACCCGATACGCCTCGTACGAGCAGTACTTC
>-|TRBD2|TRBJ2-3|TRBV9
CASSVSQPGTSGGLSTDTQYF
TGTGCCAGCAGCGTAAGCCAACCAGGGACTAGCGGGGGGCTTAGCACAGATACGCAGTATTTT
>-|TRBD1|TRBJ1-5|TRBV10-3
CAISDKGAGESQPQHF
TGTGCCATCAGTGACAAGGGGGCGGGAGAGAGTCAGCCCCAGCATTTT
>-|-|TRBJ2-5|TRBV2
CASWWDKETQYF
TGTGCCAGCTGGTGGGATAAAGAGACCCAGTACTTC
>-|TRBD2|TRBJ2-3|TRBV7-8
CASSLGPGLAGGALGDTQYF
TGTGCCAGCAGCTTAGGACCGGGACTAGCGGGGGGGGCCTTAGGAGATACGCAGTATTTT
>-|-|TRBJ2-1|TRBV18
CASSPDGAGTNYNEQFF
TGTGCCAGCTCACCAGATGGAGCGGGGACAAACTACAATGAGCAGTTCTTC
>-|-|TRBJ1-3|TRBV18
CASSPLPGNTIYF
TGTGCCAGCTCACCCCTCCCTGGAAACACCATATATTTT
>once|-|TRBJ2-2|TRBV5-1
CASSLGPIGTGELFF
TGCGCCAGCAGCTTGGGCCCCATAGGGACCGGGGAGCTGTTTTTT
>-|-|TRBJ2-5|TRBV5-1
CASSLVLAGETQYF
TGCGCCAGCAGCTTGGTCCTAGCTGGAGAGACCCAGTACTTC
>few|-|TRBJ1-1|TRBV19
CASTLTDEAFF
TGTGCCAGTACCCTGACAGATGAAGCTTTCTTT
>-|-|TRBJ2-3|TRBV30
CAWSDTDTQYF
TGTGCCTGGAGTGACACAGATACGCAGTATTTT
>-|-|TRBJ2-3|TRBV13
CASSFSDRSTDTQYF
TGTGCCAGCAGCTTCAGTGATCGGAGCACAGATACGCAGTATTTT
>few|-|TRBJ2-2|TRBV2
CASSDQNTGELFF
TGTGCCAGCAGTGATCAGAACACCGGGGAGCTGTTTTTT
>-|TRBD2|TRBJ2-3|TRBV11-2
CASSLALAGVLTSTDTQYF
TGTGCCAGCAGCTTAGCCCTAGCGGGGGTCCTCACTAGCACAGATACGCAGTATTTT
>-|-|TRBJ2-7|TRBV6-5
CASSYSRGAGHEQYF
TGTGCCAGCAGTTACTCGCGTGGTGCGGGCCACGAGCAGTACTTC
>-|-|TRBJ1-5|TRBV6-5
CASSLGGFGQPQHF
TGTGCCAGCAGTTTAGGGGGATTTGGACAGCCCCAGCATTTT
>-|-|TRBJ1-1|TRBV12-5
CASGLVHTEAFF
TGTGCTAGTGGTTTGGTACACACTGAAGCTTTCTTT
>-|-|TRBJ1-2|TRBV2
CASSERGTYRSRNYGYTF
TGTGCCAGCAGTGAGAGAGGCACGTATCGTTCCCGTAACTATGGCTACACCTTC
>-|TRBD1|TRBJ1-2|TRBV7-3
CASSRGQGPNYGYTF
TGTGCCAGCAGCCGTGGACAGGGCCCTAACTATGGCTACACCTTC
>-|TRBD2|TRBJ2-3|TRBV6-6
CASSWAATGGTDTQYF
TGTGCCAGCAGTTGGGCGGCGACGGGGGGGACAGATACGCAGTATTTT
>-|TRBD1|TRBJ2-3|TRBV5-6
CASSRQGATDTQYF
TGTGCCAGCAGCAGACAGGGGGCCACAGATACGCAGTATTTT
>-|-|TRBJ2-3|TRBV19
CASSRVAASTDTQYF
TGTGCCAGTAGTAGAGTAGCTGCTAGCACAGATACGCAGTATTTT
>many|-|TRBJ2-5|TRBV6-1
CASSEAQVQETQYF
TGTGCCAGCAGTGAAGCTCAGGTACAAGAGACCCAGTACTTC
>-|-|TRBJ1-1|TRBV30
CAWSQKGLNTEAFF
TGTGCCTGGAGTCAAAAGGGGTTAAACACTGAAGCTTTCTTT
>-|-|TRBJ2-5|TRBV15
CATRNPRGVEETQYF
TGTGCCACCAGGAACCCCAGGGGGGTTGAAGAGACCCAGTACTTC
>once|TRBD1|TRBJ1-4|TRBV5-4
CASSSGQGTNEKLFF
TGTGCCAGCAGCTCAGGACAGGGAACTAATGAAAAACTGTTTTTT
>-|TRBD1|TRBJ1-1|TRBV6-6
CASSSTGGTEAFF
TGTGCCAGCAGTTCGACAGGGGGCACTGAAGCTTTCTTT
>-|TRBD1|TRBJ1-1|TRBV6-6
CASRARGLNTEAFF
TGTGCCAGCAGAGCCAGGGGGCTGAACACTGAAGCTTTCTTT
>-|TRBD2|TRBJ2-5|TRBV5-4
CASSPRGGGGEHETQYF
TGTGCCAGCAGCCCCCGAGGGGGCGGGGGGGAGCATGAGACCCAGTACTTC